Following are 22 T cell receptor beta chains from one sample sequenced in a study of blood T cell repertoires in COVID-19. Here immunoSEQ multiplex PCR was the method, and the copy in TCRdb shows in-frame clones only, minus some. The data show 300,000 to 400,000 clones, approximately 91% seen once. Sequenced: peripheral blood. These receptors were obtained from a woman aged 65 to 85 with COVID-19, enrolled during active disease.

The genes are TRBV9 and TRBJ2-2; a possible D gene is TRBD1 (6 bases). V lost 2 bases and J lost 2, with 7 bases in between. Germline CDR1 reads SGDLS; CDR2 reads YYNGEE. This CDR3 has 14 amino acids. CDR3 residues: CASSVGTNTGELFF. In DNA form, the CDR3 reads TGTGCCAGCAGCGTCGGGACAAACACCGGGGAGCTGTTTTTT.

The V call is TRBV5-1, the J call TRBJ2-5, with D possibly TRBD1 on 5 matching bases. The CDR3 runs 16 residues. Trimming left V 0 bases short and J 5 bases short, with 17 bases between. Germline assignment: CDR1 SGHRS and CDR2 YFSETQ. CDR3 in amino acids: CASSLGNPGLRETQYF. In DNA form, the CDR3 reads TGCGCCAGCAGCTTGGGCAACCCAGGGCTCCGCGAGACCCAGTACTTC.

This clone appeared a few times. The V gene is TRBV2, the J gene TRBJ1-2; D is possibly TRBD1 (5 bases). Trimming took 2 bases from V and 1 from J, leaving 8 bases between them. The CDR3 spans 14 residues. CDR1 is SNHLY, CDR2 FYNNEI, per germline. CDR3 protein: CASSERQGNYGYTF. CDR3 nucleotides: TGTGCCAGCAGTGAAAGGCAGGGTAACTATGGCTACACCTTC.

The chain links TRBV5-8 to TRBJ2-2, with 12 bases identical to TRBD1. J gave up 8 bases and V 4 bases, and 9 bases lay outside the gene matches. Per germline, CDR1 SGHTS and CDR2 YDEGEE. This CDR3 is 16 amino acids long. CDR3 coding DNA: TGTGCCAGCAGCCCCCGGGACAGGGGGCTATCGGGGGAGCTGTTTTTT. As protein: CASSPRDRGLSGELFF. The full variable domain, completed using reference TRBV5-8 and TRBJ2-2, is EAGVTQSPTHLIKTRGQQATLRCSPISGHTSVYWYQQALGLGLQFLLWYDEGEERNRGNFPPRFSGRQFPNYSSELNVNALELEDSALYLCASSPRDRGLSGELFFGEGSRLTVL.

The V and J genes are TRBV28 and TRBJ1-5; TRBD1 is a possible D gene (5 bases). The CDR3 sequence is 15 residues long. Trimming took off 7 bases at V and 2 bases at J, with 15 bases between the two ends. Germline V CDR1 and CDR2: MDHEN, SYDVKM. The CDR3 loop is CASISGGRGNQPQHF. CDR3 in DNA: TGTGCCAGCATCTCGGGGGGTAGGGGCAATCAGCCCCAGCATTTT.

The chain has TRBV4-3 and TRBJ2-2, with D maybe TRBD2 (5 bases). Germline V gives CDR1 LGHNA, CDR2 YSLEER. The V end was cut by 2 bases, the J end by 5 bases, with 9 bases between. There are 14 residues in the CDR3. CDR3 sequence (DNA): TGCGCCAGCAGCCAAAACCGGGGTACCGGGGAGCTGTTTTTT. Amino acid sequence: CASSQNRGTGELFF.

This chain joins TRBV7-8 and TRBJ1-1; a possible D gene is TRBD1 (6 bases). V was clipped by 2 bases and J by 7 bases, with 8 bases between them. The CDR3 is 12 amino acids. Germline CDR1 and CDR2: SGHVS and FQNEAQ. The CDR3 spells CASSLRGGEAFF. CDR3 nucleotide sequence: TGTGCCAGCAGCTTAAGGGGGGGTGAAGCTTTCTTT.

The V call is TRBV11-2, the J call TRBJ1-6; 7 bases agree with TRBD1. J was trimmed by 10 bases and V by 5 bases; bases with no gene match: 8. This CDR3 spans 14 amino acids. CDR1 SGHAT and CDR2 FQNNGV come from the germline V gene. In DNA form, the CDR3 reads TGTGCCAGCAGCCGCTCGGGACAGTTATCACCCCTCCACTTT. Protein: CASSRSGQLSPLHF.

The CDR3 DNA is TGTGCCACCAGTGATCCCCAGACAGAACTAGCCAAAAACATTCAGTACTTC. Translation gives CATSDPQTELAKNIQYF. The chain joins TRBV24-1 to TRBJ2-4, with D possibly matching TRBD1 (5 bases). Trimming removed 3 bases at V and 0 bases at J, with 14 bases between. Germline V gene sequence: CDR1 KGHDR, CDR2 SFDVKD. The CDR3 consists of 17 residues.

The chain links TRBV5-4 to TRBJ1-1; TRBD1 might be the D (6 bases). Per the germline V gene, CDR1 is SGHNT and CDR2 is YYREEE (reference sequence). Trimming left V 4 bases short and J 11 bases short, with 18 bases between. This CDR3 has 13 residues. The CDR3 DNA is TGTGCCAGCAGCCTGGGGGCTGGGGCTCGGGCTTTCTTT. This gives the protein CASSLGAGARAFF. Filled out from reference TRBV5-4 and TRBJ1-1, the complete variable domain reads ETGVTQSPTHLIKTRGQQVTLRCSSQSGHNTVSWYQQALGQGPQFIFQYYREEENGRGNFPPRFSGLQFPNYSSELNVNALELDDSALYLCASSLGAGARAFFGQGTRLTVV.

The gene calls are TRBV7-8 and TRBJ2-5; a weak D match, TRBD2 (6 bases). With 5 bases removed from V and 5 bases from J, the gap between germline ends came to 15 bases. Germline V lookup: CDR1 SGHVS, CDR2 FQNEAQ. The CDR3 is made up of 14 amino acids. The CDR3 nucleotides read TGTGCCAGCAGCCCACGGGCGGGGCCGGAGACCCAGTACTTC. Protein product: CASSPRAGPETQYF.

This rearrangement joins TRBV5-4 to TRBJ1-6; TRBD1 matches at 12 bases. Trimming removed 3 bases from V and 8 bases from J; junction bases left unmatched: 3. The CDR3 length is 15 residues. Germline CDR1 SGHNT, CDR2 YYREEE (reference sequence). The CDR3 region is CASSSGTGGDSPLHF. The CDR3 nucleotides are TGTGCCAGCAGCTCCGGGACAGGGGGCGATTCACCCCTCCACTTT.

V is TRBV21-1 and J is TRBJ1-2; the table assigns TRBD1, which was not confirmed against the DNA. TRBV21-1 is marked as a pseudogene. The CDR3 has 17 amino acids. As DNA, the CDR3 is TGTGCCAGCAGCAAAGTGGGACAGATTCCCCCTAACTATGGCTACACCTTC. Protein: CASSKVGQIPPNYGYTF.

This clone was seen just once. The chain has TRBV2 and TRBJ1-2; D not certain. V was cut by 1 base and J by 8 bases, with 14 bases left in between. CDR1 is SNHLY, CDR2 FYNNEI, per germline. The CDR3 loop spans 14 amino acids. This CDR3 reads CASSEGVRGYGYTF. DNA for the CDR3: TGTGCCAGCAGTGAAGGGGTTCGGGGATACGGCTACACCTTC.

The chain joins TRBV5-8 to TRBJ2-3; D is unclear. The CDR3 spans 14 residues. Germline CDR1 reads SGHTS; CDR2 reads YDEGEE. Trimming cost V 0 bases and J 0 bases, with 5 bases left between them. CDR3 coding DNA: TGTGCCAGCAGCTTGGACGGGAGCACAGATACGCAGTATTTT. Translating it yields CASSLDGSTDTQYF.

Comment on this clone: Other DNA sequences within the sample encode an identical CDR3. CDR3 in amino acids: CASSLGGPETQYF. The CDR3 DNA sequence: TGCGCCAGCAGCTTGGGGGGGCCGGAGACCCAGTACTTC. The gene calls are TRBV5-1 and TRBJ2-5; possible D gene TRBD1, 6 bases. In germline, CDR1 is SGHRS, CDR2 YFSETQ. The CDR3 length is 13 residues. V gave up 0 bases and J gave up 5 bases, with 8 bases separating them.

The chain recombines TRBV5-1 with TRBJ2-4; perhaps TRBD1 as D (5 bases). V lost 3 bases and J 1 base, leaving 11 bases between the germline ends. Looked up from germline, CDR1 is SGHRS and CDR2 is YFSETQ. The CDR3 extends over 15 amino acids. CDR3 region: CASSSQGLAKNIQYF. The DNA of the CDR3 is TGCGCCAGCAGCTCGCAGGGTCTCGCCAAAAACATTCAGTACTTC.

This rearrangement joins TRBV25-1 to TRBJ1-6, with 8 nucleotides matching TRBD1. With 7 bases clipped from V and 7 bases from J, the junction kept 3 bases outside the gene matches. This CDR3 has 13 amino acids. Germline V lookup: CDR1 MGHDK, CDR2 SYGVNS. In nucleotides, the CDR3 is TGTGCCAGCAATGGACAGGGAAATTCACCCCTCCACTTT. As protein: CASNGQGNSPLHF.

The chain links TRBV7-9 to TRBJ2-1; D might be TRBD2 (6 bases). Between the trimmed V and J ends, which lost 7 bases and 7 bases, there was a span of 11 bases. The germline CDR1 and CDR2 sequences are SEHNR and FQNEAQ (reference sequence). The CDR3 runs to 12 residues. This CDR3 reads CASTPGGNEQFF. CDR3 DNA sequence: TGTGCCAGCACCCCCGGGGGAAATGAGCAGTTCTTC.

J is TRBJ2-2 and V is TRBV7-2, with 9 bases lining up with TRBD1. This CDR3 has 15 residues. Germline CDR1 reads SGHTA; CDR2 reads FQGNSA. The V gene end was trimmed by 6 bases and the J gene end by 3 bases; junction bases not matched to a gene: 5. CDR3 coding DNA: TGTGCCAGCAGGGGAACAGGGGGCTACACCGGGGAGCTGTTTTTT. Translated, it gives CASRGTGGYTGELFF.

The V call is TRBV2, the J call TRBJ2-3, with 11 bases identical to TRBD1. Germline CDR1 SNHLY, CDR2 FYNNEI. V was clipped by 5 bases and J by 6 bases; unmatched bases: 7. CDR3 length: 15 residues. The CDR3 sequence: CASSLGTGGVDTQYF. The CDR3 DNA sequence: TGTGCCAGCAGTCTTGGGACAGGGGGAGTCGATACGCAGTATTTT.

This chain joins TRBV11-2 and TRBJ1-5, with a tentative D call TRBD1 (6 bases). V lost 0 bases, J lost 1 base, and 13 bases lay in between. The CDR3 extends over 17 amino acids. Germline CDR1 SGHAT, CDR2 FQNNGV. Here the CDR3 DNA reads TGTGCCAGCAGCTTAGATTATATGCAGGGGAGCAATCAGCCCCAGCATTTT. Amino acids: CASSLDYMQGSNQPQHF.